This is a list of T cell receptor beta chains from one sample in a study of T cells after yellow fever vaccination. TCRdb called the 5' RACE reads again in MiXCR, with one record for every CDR3 protein. In the table there are some 160,000 distinct CDR3 sequences, about 7% of which are singletons. The sample was CD4+ T cells sorted from PBMCs, taken around 5 days after the first yellow fever vaccination. Receptors originate from a man aged 18 to 35 who received the YFV17D yellow fever vaccine. The CDR3 runs from the conserved cysteine through the conserved F or W. Fields, in order: V gene, clone size, J gene, D gene, CDR3 DNA, CDR3 protein. A D gene is named only where the DNA matches it firmly. Size is omitted from some rows. Given values are once, few, many or a class for expanded clones.

v_gene: TRBV7-9
abundance: many
j_gene: TRBJ2-4
d_gene: -
CDR3nt: TGTGCCAGCAGCCCACCCTATATTCTAGCCAAAAACATTCAGTACTTC
CDR3aa: CASSPPYILAKNIQYF

v_gene: TRBV20-1
abundance: few
j_gene: TRBJ1-1
d_gene: -
CDR3nt: TGCAGTGCTAGAGATTACCCGGGGAACACTGAAGCTTTCTTT
CDR3aa: CSARDYPGNTEAFF

v_gene: TRBV14
abundance: many
j_gene: TRBJ2-1
d_gene: -
CDR3nt: TGTGCCAGCAGCCTCTATTTTCCCTACAATGAGCAGTTCTTC
CDR3aa: CASSLYFPYNEQFF

v_gene: TRBV12-3/TRBV12-4
abundance: many
j_gene: TRBJ1-5
d_gene: -
CDR3nt: TGTGCCAGCAGTCTCGGGTCAGGGGTTCAGCCCCAGCATTTT
CDR3aa: CASSLGSGVQPQHF

v_gene: TRBV29-1
abundance: many
j_gene: TRBJ2-7
d_gene: TRBD2
CDR3nt: TGCAGCGTTGTACTAGCGGGTTCCTACGAGCAGTACTTC
CDR3aa: CSVVLAGSYEQYF

v_gene: TRBV11-2
abundance: many
j_gene: TRBJ2-7
d_gene: -
CDR3nt: TGTGCCAGCAGCTTAGGGGGACATTTCTACGAGCAGTACTTC
CDR3aa: CASSLGGHFYEQYF

v_gene: TRBV5-1
abundance: -
j_gene: TRBJ1-6
d_gene: -
CDR3nt: TGCGCCAGCAGCGCTAATACGGATTCACCCCTCCACTTT
CDR3aa: CASSANTDSPLHF

v_gene: TRBV30
abundance: -
j_gene: TRBJ2-7
d_gene: TRBD1
CDR3nt: TGTGCCTCGATACGACAGGGGAAAGTCTACGAGCAGTACTTC
CDR3aa: CASIRQGKVYEQYF

v_gene: TRBV12-5
abundance: many
j_gene: TRBJ2-5
d_gene: -
CDR3nt: TGTGCTAGTGGTATAGGGACGAGGGAGACCCAGTACTTC
CDR3aa: CASGIGTRETQYF

v_gene: TRBV25-1
abundance: many
j_gene: TRBJ1-5
d_gene: -
CDR3nt: TGTGCCAGCGGGACACCTTATAGCAATCAGCCCCAGCATTTT
CDR3aa: CASGTPYSNQPQHF

v_gene: TRBV15
abundance: few
j_gene: TRBJ2-2
d_gene: TRBD2
CDR3nt: TGTGCCACCAGTCGAGCTGGCGGGGGGCCCACCGGGGAGCTGTTTTTT
CDR3aa: CATSRAGGGPTGELFF

v_gene: TRBV10-3
abundance: many
j_gene: TRBJ1-4
d_gene: -
CDR3nt: TGTGCCACCTTGGACAGAGAGAATGAAAAACTGTTTTTT
CDR3aa: CATLDRENEKLFF

v_gene: TRBV15
abundance: many
j_gene: TRBJ2-3
d_gene: -
CDR3nt: TGTGCCACCAGCAGAGGGTCACCGGGGGACCCCACAGATACGCAGTATTTT
CDR3aa: CATSRGSPGDPTDTQYF

v_gene: TRBV2
abundance: -
j_gene: TRBJ2-1
d_gene: -
CDR3nt: TGTGCCAGTAATGAGGACAACGGCTACAATGAGCAGTTCTTC
CDR3aa: CASNEDNGYNEQFF

v_gene: TRBV7-2
abundance: -
j_gene: TRBJ2-3
d_gene: -
CDR3nt: TGTGCCAGCAGCTTATCCGTGGGTTCAGATACGCAGTATTTT
CDR3aa: CASSLSVGSDTQYF

v_gene: TRBV5-1
abundance: few
j_gene: TRBJ2-3
d_gene: -
CDR3nt: TGCGCCAGCAGCCCGGGGTCAAGGACGGCAGATACGCAGTATTTT
CDR3aa: CASSPGSRTADTQYF

v_gene: TRBV24-1
abundance: many
j_gene: TRBJ2-1
d_gene: -
CDR3nt: TGTGCCACCAGTGACTCCTACAATGAGCAGTTCTTC
CDR3aa: CATSDSYNEQFF

v_gene: TRBV5-4
abundance: few
j_gene: TRBJ2-5
d_gene: TRBD1
CDR3nt: TGTGCCAGCAGCGAGGGACAGGGGTTGCGGGAGACCCAGTACTTC
CDR3aa: CASSEGQGLRETQYF

v_gene: TRBV29-1
abundance: -
j_gene: TRBJ1-5
d_gene: -
CDR3nt: TGCAGCGTTACCGAGACGATATCGCAGCCCCAGCATTTT
CDR3aa: CSVTETISQPQHF

v_gene: TRBV5-1
abundance: few
j_gene: TRBJ2-1
d_gene: TRBD2
CDR3nt: TGCGCCAGCAGCGCGGCCGGGACTAGCGGGGCTGAGCAGTTCTTC
CDR3aa: CASSAAGTSGAEQFF

v_gene: TRBV18
abundance: -
j_gene: TRBJ1-1
d_gene: -
CDR3nt: TGTGCCAGCTCACCGCTCTCCATAGACACTGAAGCTTTCTTT
CDR3aa: CASSPLSIDTEAFF

v_gene: TRBV29-1
abundance: many
j_gene: TRBJ2-3
d_gene: TRBD1
CDR3nt: TGCAGCGTTCGGTTTGGGACAGTCGGACTTTCAGATACGCAGTATTTT
CDR3aa: CSVRFGTVGLSDTQYF

v_gene: TRBV6-1
abundance: many
j_gene: TRBJ2-5
d_gene: -
CDR3nt: TGTGCCAGCGGGAGGCGGGGTCCTCAAGGGGAGACCCAGTACTTC
CDR3aa: CASGRRGPQGETQYF

v_gene: TRBV5-1
abundance: -
j_gene: TRBJ2-5
d_gene: -
CDR3nt: TGCGCCAGCAGTCGGGGGCCTATCCAAGAGACCCAGTACTTC
CDR3aa: CASSRGPIQETQYF

v_gene: TRBV6-2/TRBV6-3
abundance: many
j_gene: TRBJ2-7
d_gene: TRBD2
CDR3nt: TGTGCCAGCAGTGGCTCCGGGACTAGCGGGGAGCAGTACTTC
CDR3aa: CASSGSGTSGEQYF

v_gene: TRBV30
abundance: many
j_gene: TRBJ2-3
d_gene: TRBD2
CDR3nt: TGTGCCTGGAGTGTCTGGTCGGGGGGAAAGACAGATACGCAGTATTTT
CDR3aa: CAWSVWSGGKTDTQYF

v_gene: TRBV3-1
abundance: few
j_gene: TRBJ2-7
d_gene: -
CDR3nt: TGTGCCAGCAGCCGGGCAGGCCTCTCCTACGAGCAGTACTTC
CDR3aa: CASSRAGLSYEQYF

v_gene: TRBV29-1
abundance: many
j_gene: TRBJ1-2
d_gene: -
CDR3nt: TGCAGCACAGACCGGGCCAACTATGGCTACACCTTC
CDR3aa: CSTDRANYGYTF

v_gene: TRBV5-1
abundance: many
j_gene: TRBJ2-5
d_gene: TRBD2
CDR3nt: TGCGCCAGCAGACCCCAGACTAGCGGAACACAAGAGACCCAGTACTTC
CDR3aa: CASRPQTSGTQETQYF

v_gene: TRBV27
abundance: many
j_gene: TRBJ2-2
d_gene: -
CDR3nt: TGTGCCAGCACCCTGACTAGGAACACCGGGGAGCTGTTTTTT
CDR3aa: CASTLTRNTGELFF

v_gene: TRBV7-3
abundance: few
j_gene: TRBJ1-2
d_gene: TRBD1
CDR3nt: TGTGCCAGCAGCTCGACAGGGGTTACAAGAGGCTACACCTTC
CDR3aa: CASSSTGVTRGYTF

v_gene: TRBV15
abundance: few
j_gene: TRBJ1-5
d_gene: -
CDR3nt: TGTGCCACCAGCAGAGTAATTGGGCTGGTATACAATCAGCCCCAGCATTTT
CDR3aa: CATSRVIGLVYNQPQHF

v_gene: TRBV18
abundance: -
j_gene: TRBJ1-3
d_gene: -
CDR3nt: TGTGCCAGCTCACCGATGGGGTTGATAAACACCATATATTTT
CDR3aa: CASSPMGLINTIYF

v_gene: TRBV7-2
abundance: many
j_gene: TRBJ1-1
d_gene: -
CDR3nt: TGTGCCAGCAGCTTAGCCAGACAGGAAGCTTTCTTT
CDR3aa: CASSLARQEAFF

v_gene: TRBV4-3
abundance: few
j_gene: TRBJ2-7
d_gene: -
CDR3nt: TGCGCCAGCAGCTTTGTGGGGGAGGCCTACGAGCAGTACTTC
CDR3aa: CASSFVGEAYEQYF

v_gene: TRBV20-1
abundance: few
j_gene: TRBJ1-5
d_gene: TRBD1
CDR3nt: TGCAGTGCTCGAGGACAGGGTGGGTACCAGCCCCAGCATTTT
CDR3aa: CSARGQGGYQPQHF

v_gene: TRBV5-5
abundance: -
j_gene: TRBJ1-2
d_gene: -
CDR3nt: TGTGCCAGCAGCGTGCCAGGGTTTGGCTATGGCTACACCTTC
CDR3aa: CASSVPGFGYGYTF

v_gene: TRBV4-1
abundance: many
j_gene: TRBJ1-5
d_gene: TRBD1
CDR3nt: TGCGCCAGCAGCCAAGAAGTCCAGGGGGCAGCTCAGCCCCAGCATTTT
CDR3aa: CASSQEVQGAAQPQHF

v_gene: TRBV30
abundance: many
j_gene: TRBJ1-5
d_gene: -
CDR3nt: TGTGCCTGGAGTGTAAGGGAGAATCAGCCCCAGCATTTT
CDR3aa: CAWSVRENQPQHF

v_gene: TRBV2
abundance: few
j_gene: TRBJ1-2
d_gene: -
CDR3nt: TGTGCCAGCAGTGAAGCGCAAGGACAGCGAACTAAGTATGGCTACACCTTC
CDR3aa: CASSEAQGQRTKYGYTF

v_gene: TRBV20-1
abundance: many
j_gene: TRBJ2-3
d_gene: TRBD2
CDR3nt: TGCAGTGCTGGCCTCCTAGCGGGGGAAGGGGATACGCAGTATTTT
CDR3aa: CSAGLLAGEGDTQYF

v_gene: TRBV7-2
abundance: many
j_gene: TRBJ1-1
d_gene: TRBD1
CDR3nt: TGTGCCAGCAGCCCGTGGACAGGGGGGAACACTGAAGCTTTCTTT
CDR3aa: CASSPWTGGNTEAFF

v_gene: TRBV7-2
abundance: few
j_gene: TRBJ2-5
d_gene: TRBD2
CDR3nt: TGTGCCAGCAACCTAGCGGGGGGGCAGGAGACCCAGTACTTC
CDR3aa: CASNLAGGQETQYF

v_gene: TRBV4-1
abundance: many
j_gene: TRBJ2-3
d_gene: TRBD1
CDR3nt: TGCGCCAGCAGCCCCGGGACAGGGGTAGATACGCAGTATTTT
CDR3aa: CASSPGTGVDTQYF

v_gene: TRBV11-1
abundance: -
j_gene: TRBJ2-1
d_gene: TRBD2
CDR3nt: TGTGCCAGCAGCCCACGGGGTAGCGGGGGGATGGTGTACAATGAGCAGTTCTTC
CDR3aa: CASSPRGSGGMVYNEQFF

v_gene: TRBV5-1
abundance: many
j_gene: TRBJ2-7
d_gene: TRBD2
CDR3nt: TGCGCCAGCAGCTTGACTGGGAGGGCGTGGGAGCAGTACTTC
CDR3aa: CASSLTGRAWEQYF

v_gene: TRBV12-3/TRBV12-4
abundance: -
j_gene: TRBJ1-3
d_gene: -
CDR3nt: TGTGCCAGCAACCAAATTACAGGGATTCGCTCTGGAAACACCATATATTTT
CDR3aa: CASNQITGIRSGNTIYF

v_gene: TRBV7-2
abundance: many
j_gene: TRBJ2-1
d_gene: -
CDR3nt: TGTGCCAGCAGCTTAACTAGGTACAATGAGCAGTTCTTC
CDR3aa: CASSLTRYNEQFF

v_gene: TRBV4-1
abundance: few
j_gene: TRBJ2-1
d_gene: -
CDR3nt: TGCGCCAGCAGCCAAGAACGTTCGGTACTGAACAATGAGCAGTTCTTC
CDR3aa: CASSQERSVLNNEQFF

v_gene: TRBV6-1
abundance: many
j_gene: TRBJ2-1
d_gene: -
CDR3nt: TGTGCCAGCAGGGGCGGAATCTCCTACAATGAGCAGTTCTTC
CDR3aa: CASRGGISYNEQFF

v_gene: TRBV3-1
abundance: many
j_gene: TRBJ2-5
d_gene: -
CDR3nt: TGTGCCAGCAGCCCTACAGAAAGGACCCAGTACTTC
CDR3aa: CASSPTERTQYF

v_gene: TRBV4-3
abundance: -
j_gene: TRBJ1-2
d_gene: -
CDR3nt: TGCGCCAGCAGCCAGGAAGTGACGGTAAACTATGGCTACACCTTC
CDR3aa: CASSQEVTVNYGYTF

v_gene: TRBV4-1
abundance: many
j_gene: TRBJ1-1
d_gene: -
CDR3nt: TGCGCCAGCAGGAGGGACGGTGAAGCTTTCTTT
CDR3aa: CASRRDGEAFF

v_gene: TRBV5-1
abundance: many
j_gene: TRBJ2-5
d_gene: -
CDR3nt: TGCGCCAGCAGCTTGAACCAAGAGACCCAGTACTTC
CDR3aa: CASSLNQETQYF

v_gene: TRBV12-3/TRBV12-4
abundance: many
j_gene: TRBJ2-5
d_gene: TRBD2
CDR3nt: TGTGCCAGCAACCGGCTAGCGGGGGAGACCCAGTACTTC
CDR3aa: CASNRLAGETQYF

v_gene: TRBV7-2
abundance: many
j_gene: TRBJ1-3
d_gene: -
CDR3nt: TGTGCCAGCAGCTTAGCGACGGTCAACACCATATATTTT
CDR3aa: CASSLATVNTIYF

v_gene: TRBV20-1
abundance: many
j_gene: TRBJ2-3
d_gene: TRBD1
CDR3nt: TGCAGTGCCGAGGACAGGGGGCAGACAGATACGCAGTATTTT
CDR3aa: CSAEDRGQTDTQYF

v_gene: TRBV5-1
abundance: many
j_gene: TRBJ2-3
d_gene: TRBD2
CDR3nt: TGCGCCAGCAGCTTCCGGGGGGCAGATACGCAGTATTTT
CDR3aa: CASSFRGADTQYF

v_gene: TRBV12-3/TRBV12-4
abundance: few
j_gene: TRBJ2-2
d_gene: -
CDR3nt: TGTGCCAGCAGTTTACTAGGGGCACCGGGGGAGCTGTTTTTT
CDR3aa: CASSLLGAPGELFF